This record covers a single TCR beta chain. Its cognate antigen has yet to be identified. It has no much larger one-base neighbor in the sample; base qualities were not kept. The library was produced with the immunoSEQ multiplex PCR assay. This is the immuneACCESS table as TCRdb keeps it, with only in-frame sequences that have V and J called. A part of the clones is gone; compared with another copy, unresolved V genes explain less than half, and the rest is unexplained. The sample profile shows 35,000 to 45,000 clones; 85% to 90% of them were found once. 0.58% of the sample is in the top ten clones. This entry is derived from a study of T cell changes during pregnancy in multiple sclerosis (dated 2019 in TCRdb). Describing the broader study: The study looked at changes in the T cell repertoire across pregnancy in women with multiple sclerosis.

The sequenced sample was CD4+ T cells from peripheral blood mononuclear cells, obtained in the first trimester of pregnancy. This TCR came from a female donor with multiple sclerosis, enrolled in a pregnancy study.

The nucleotide sequence is TGTGCCAGCACCTCAGGGATATCACAGTTCTTC. Translation gives CASTSGISQFF. The V and J genes are TRBV28 and TRBJ2-1; perhaps TRBD1 is the D gene, with 5 bases matching. The CDR3 contains 11 residues, cysteine and phenylalanine counted. Of all the DNA, just the CDR3 is kept, 33 bases in frame from base 1. Cut back by 7 bases and 13 bases, the V and J ends lie 14 bases apart. CDR1 and CDR2 are read off the germline V gene as MDHEN and SYDVKM.